This T cell receptor beta chain was captured by sequencing in a study of patients and donors after allogeneic stem cell transplantation. There are 15 residues in the CDR3. Germline CDR1 is SGHRS and CDR2 is YFSETQ. Trimming stripped 5 bases from V and 2 bases from J, with 16 bases between. This clonotype was detected a few times. TCRdb processed the RT-PCR reads anew with MiXCR; each CDR3 protein has one entry. The sample carries about a million distinct CDR3 sequences, roughly 18% recorded once. The source is a human donor who was either an allogeneic HSCT recipient or a stem cell or donor lymphocyte infusion donor (not recorded which). It is not recorded whose cells these are; they may come from a transplant donor. This chain uses TRBV5-1 with TRBJ1-2; D unresolved. Sequencing was performed on blood, either unsorted or a sorted T cell fraction (not recorded which). The CDR3 sequence: CASRVGPRTNYGYTF. DNA for the CDR3: TGCGCCAGCAGGGTAGGGCCCCGGACCAACTATGGCTACACCTTC.